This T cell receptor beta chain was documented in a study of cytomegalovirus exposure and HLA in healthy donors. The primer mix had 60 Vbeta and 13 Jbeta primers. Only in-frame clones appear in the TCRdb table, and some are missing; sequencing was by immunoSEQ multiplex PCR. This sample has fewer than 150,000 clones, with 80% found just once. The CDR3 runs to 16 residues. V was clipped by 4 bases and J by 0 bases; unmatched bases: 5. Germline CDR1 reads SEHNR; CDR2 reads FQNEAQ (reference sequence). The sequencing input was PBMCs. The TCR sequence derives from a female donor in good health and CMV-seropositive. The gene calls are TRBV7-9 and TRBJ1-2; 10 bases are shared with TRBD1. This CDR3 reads CASSSQTGGSNYGYTF. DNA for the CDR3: TGTGCCAGCAGCTCCCAGACAGGGGGCTCTAACTATGGCTACACCTTC.